The 6 T cell receptor beta chains presented below share a single source sample, sequenced in a study of CD8 T cells in Susac syndrome. Reverse transcription of roughly 0.45 to 1 ug RNA was carried out with random hexamers. Each CDR3 protein is one row after TCRdb ran MiXCR on the immunoSEQ multiplex PCR reads. The repertoire holds around 230,000 distinct CDR3 sequences, roughly 96% seen once, with 0.075% to 0.095% in the top ten. Sequenced: CD4+ T cells from PBMCs. The origin of the receptors is a human donor with multiple sclerosis.

This chain uses TRBV23-1 with TRBJ2-3; D not resolved. TRBV23-1 is an open reading frame, and its role is uncertain. There are 13 residues in the CDR3. V lost 2 bases and J lost 2, with 5 bases in between. The CDR3 bases are TGCGCCAGCAGTCAACGGGTCACAGATACGCAGTATTTT. Translation: CASSQRVTDTQYF.

V usage is TRBV3-1 and J usage is TRBJ2-5, with D tentatively TRBD1 (5 bases). Germline V gene lookup returns CDR1 LGHDT and CDR2 YNNKEL (reference sequence). The CDR3 has 13 amino acids. V lost 2 bases and J 4 bases, leaving 8 bases between the germline ends. The CDR3: CASSQQGGETQYF. In DNA form, the CDR3 reads TGTGCCAGCAGCCAACAGGGCGGAGAGACCCAGTACTTC.

The V and J genes are TRBV27 and TRBJ1-5; tentatively, D is TRBD1 (5 bases). Germline V lookup: CDR1 MNHEY, CDR2 SMNVEV (reference sequence). V lost 4 bases to trimming and J lost 4 bases, with 11 bases between them. The CDR3 is made up of 14 amino acids. This CDR3 is CASSWQGSNQPQHF. The CDR3 DNA reads as TGTGCCAGCAGTTGGCAGGGTTCGAATCAGCCCCAGCATTTT.

This clonotype was picked up one time. V and J are TRBV3-1 and TRBJ2-5; 10 bases line up with TRBD2. Germline-derived CDR1 and CDR2 are LGHDT and YNNKEL (reference sequence). With V trimmed by 5 bases and J by 2 bases, 2 bases remained unmatched. The CDR3 is 14 residues long. For the CDR3, the DNA is TGTGCCAGCAGCGTACTAGCGGGGCAAGAGACCCAGTACTTC. Translated, it gives CASSVLAGQETQYF.

The genes are TRBV9 and TRBJ1-2; D remains ambiguous. CDR3 length: 14 amino acids. The germline V gene has CDR1 SGDLS and CDR2 YYNGEE. Trimming removed 3 bases from V and 1 base from J, with 10 bases in between. DNA for the CDR3: TGTGCCAGCAGCGACCAACTGATTAACTATGGCTACACCTTC. Translation: CASSDQLINYGYTF.

CDR3 DNA sequence: TGCGCCAGCAGCCAGCGGGGGGAGCAGTTCTTC. This codes for CASSQRGEQFF. This rearrangement joins TRBV4-1 to TRBJ2-1, with 7 bases identical to TRBD2. Germline CDR1 reads MGHRA; CDR2 reads YSYEKL. V lost 3 bases, J lost 10 bases, and 0 bases stayed unmatched. The CDR3 covers 11 residues.